This TCR beta chain originates from a study of shared clonotypes between healthy human individuals. Study-wide background: Each donor had three CD4 naive, three CD4 memory, two CD8 naive and one CD8 memory plate.

Study outcomes and limitations: Sampling used blood alone; tissue repertoires probably differ.

Turning to this clone: Antigen specificity is unknown.

Clones were sequenced by immunoSEQ multiplex PCR, and TCRdb holds only the in-frame ones, with some missing. The sample includes more than 200,000 clones, about 69% of them seen just once. What was sequenced was memory CD4+ T cells sorted from blood. Stated subset: CD45RA-negative fraction. This TCR was sampled from a man between 25 and 39 years old in good health.

The CDR3 region is CASSLVPIGPRVNEKLFF. Written as DNA, the CDR3 is TGTGCCAGCAGCTTAGTGCCAATAGGGCCCAGGGTTAATGAAAAACTGTTTTTT. J is TRBJ1-4 and V is TRBV7-6, with D possibly TRBD1 on 5 matching bases. The germline gives CDR1 SGHVS, CDR2 FNYEAQ. The CDR3 runs to 18 residues. V lost 1 base to trimming and J lost 4 bases, with 19 bases between them. The complete variable domain, with remaining parts taken from reference TRBV7-6 and TRBJ1-4, reads GAGVSQSPRYKVTKRGQDVALRCDPISGHVSLYWYRQALGQGPEFLTYFNYEAQQDKSGLPNDRFSAERPEGSISTLTIQRTEQRDSAMYRCASSLVPIGPRVNEKLFFGSGTQLSVL.